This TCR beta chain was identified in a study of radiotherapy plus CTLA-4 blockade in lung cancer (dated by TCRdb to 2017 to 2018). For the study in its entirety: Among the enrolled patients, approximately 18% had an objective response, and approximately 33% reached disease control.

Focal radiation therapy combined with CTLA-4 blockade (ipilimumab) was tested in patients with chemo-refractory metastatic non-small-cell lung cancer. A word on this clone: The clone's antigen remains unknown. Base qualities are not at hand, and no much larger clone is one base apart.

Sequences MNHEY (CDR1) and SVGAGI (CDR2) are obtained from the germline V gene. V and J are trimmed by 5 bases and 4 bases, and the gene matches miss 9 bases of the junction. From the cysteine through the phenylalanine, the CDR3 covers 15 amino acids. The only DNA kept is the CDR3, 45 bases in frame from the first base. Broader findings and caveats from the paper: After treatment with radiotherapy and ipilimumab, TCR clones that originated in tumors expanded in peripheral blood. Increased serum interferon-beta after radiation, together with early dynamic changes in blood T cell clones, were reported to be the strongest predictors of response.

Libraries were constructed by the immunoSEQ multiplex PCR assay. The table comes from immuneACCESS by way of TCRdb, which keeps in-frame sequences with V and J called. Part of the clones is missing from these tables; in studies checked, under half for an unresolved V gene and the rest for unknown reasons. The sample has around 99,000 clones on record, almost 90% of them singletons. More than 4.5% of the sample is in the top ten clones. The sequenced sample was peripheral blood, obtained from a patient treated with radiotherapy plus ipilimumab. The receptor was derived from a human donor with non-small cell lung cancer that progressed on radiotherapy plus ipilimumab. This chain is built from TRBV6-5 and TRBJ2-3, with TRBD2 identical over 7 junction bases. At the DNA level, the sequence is TGTGCCAGCAGTGGTGGGAGCCGGGGGGCAGATACGCAGTATTTT. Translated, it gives CASSGGSRGADTQYF.